The next 25 T cell receptor beta chains were all read from a single sample in a study of blood T cell repertoires in COVID-19. Generated by immunoSEQ multiplex PCR, the TCRdb table keeps only in-frame clones and is missing some. The sample has approximately 290,000 clones, around 89% seen once; the top ten hold around 0.84%. Sequenced material: peripheral blood. These receptors were taken from a man aged 25-45 years with acute or convalescent COVID-19.

The V call is TRBV2, the J call TRBJ2-3; 7 nucleotides agree with TRBD1. In germline, CDR1 is SNHLY, CDR2 FYNNEI. V shed 6 bases and J 2 bases; nucleotides not matched to a gene: 8. There are 15 residues in the CDR3. The CDR3 spells CASSPTGNPTDTQYF. CDR3 DNA sequence: TGTGCCAGCAGCCCGACAGGGAACCCCACAGATACGCAGTATTTT.

V and J are TRBV7-9 and TRBJ2-5, with 7 bases identical to TRBD1. V gave up 5 bases and J gave up 5 bases; unmatched junction bases: 11. The V gene's germline CDR1 is SEHNR and CDR2 FQNEAQ (reference sequence). The CDR3 consists of 15 residues. The CDR3 spells CASSKDRVRSETQYF. CDR3 in DNA: TGTGCCAGCAGCAAAGACAGGGTTCGGTCGGAGACCCAGTACTTC.

The rearrangement joins TRBV30 to TRBJ1-1, with TRBD1 identical over 9 bases. CDR1 and CDR2 from the germline V gene are GTSNPN and SVGIG (reference sequence). V lost 3 bases and J lost 7; bases outside the gene matches: 6. CDR3 length equals 13 residues. The CDR3 reads CAWSGQGFGEAFF. CDR3 bases: TGTGCCTGGAGCGGACAGGGGTTTGGTGAAGCTTTCTTT.

A few counts support this clone. This sequence joins TRBV5-4 and TRBJ1-5; D possibly corresponds to TRBD1 (5 bases). The CDR3 totals 14 residues. The germline gives CDR1 SGHNT, CDR2 YYREEE (reference sequence). Trimming pared 0 bases from V and 6 bases from J, leaving 10 bases between. CDR3 loop: CASSLGGVAQPQHF. The CDR3 DNA reads TGTGCCAGCAGCTTGGGGGGGGTCGCTCAGCCCCAGCATTTT. The full variable domain, its missing parts supplied by reference TRBV5-4 and TRBJ1-5, is ETGVTQSPTHLIKTRGQQVTLRCSSQSGHNTVSWYQQALGQGPQFIFQYYREEENGRGNFPPRFSGLQFPNYSSELNVNALELDDSALYLCASSLGGVAQPQHFGDGTRLSIL.

This rearrangement joins TRBV16 to TRBJ2-1; D may be TRBD2 (5 bases). The CDR3 has 16 residues. Germline V gene lookup returns CDR1 KGHSY and CDR2 FQNENV. V was pared by 4 bases and J by 0 bases, with 13 bases between. CDR3 sequence reads: CASSRTRLSSYNEQFF. DNA of the CDR3: TGTGCCAGCAGCCGGACTCGACTAAGCTCCTACAATGAGCAGTTCTTC.

This rearrangement joins TRBV28 to TRBJ2-1; 8 positions match TRBD2. This CDR3 contains 13 residues. CDR1 is MDHEN, CDR2 SYDVKM, per germline. V lost 8 bases, J lost 7 bases, and 7 bases stayed unmatched. This CDR3 is CASSYGGGNEQFF. For the CDR3, the DNA is TGTGCCAGCTCCTACGGCGGGGGGAATGAGCAGTTCTTC. Filled out from reference TRBV28 and TRBJ2-1, the complete variable domain reads DVKVTQSSRYLVKRTGEKVFLECVQDMDHENMFWYRQDPGLGLRLIYFSYDVKMKEKGDIPEGYSVSREKKERFSLILESASTNQTSMYLCASSYGGGNEQFFGPGTRLTVL.

The rearrangement uses TRBV18 and TRBJ2-2; D is ambiguous. CDR3 length: 16 amino acids. V was shortened by 0 bases and J by 1 base, with 9 bases between the two germline ends. Germline V gene lookup returns CDR1 KGHSH and CDR2 LQKENI. CDR3 DNA sequence: TGTGCCAGCTCACCACCCGGGTTAAGGAACACCGGGGAGCTGTTTTTT. Its protein product is CASSPPGLRNTGELFF.

This sequence joins TRBV5-1 and TRBJ1-4; no clear D gene. Per germline, CDR1 SGHRS and CDR2 YFSETQ. CDR3 length: 14 residues. V dropped 4 bases and J dropped 10 bases, with 17 bases sitting between them. The CDR3 sequence: CASSPVREEGKLFF. The DNA for the CDR3 is TGCGCCAGCAGCCCCGTCCGGGAGGAAGGAAAACTGTTTTTT.

A single count supports this clone. J is TRBJ1-6 and V is TRBV10-3; the D gene is possibly TRBD1 (6 bases). CDR1 ENHRY and CDR2 SYGVKD come from the germline V gene. The V gene lost 9 bases and the J gene lost 7 bases, with 19 bases spanning the gap. CDR3 size: 15 residues. The CDR3 nucleotides read TGTGCCATTACGGGGGGCCGGGACGTAAATTCACCCCTCCACTTT. This codes for CAITGGRDVNSPLHF.

This clone was seen a handful of times. The chain is built from TRBV12-5 and TRBJ1-1, with D possibly being TRBD1 (5 bases). Trimming shortened V by 0 bases and J by 0 bases, and 20 bases separated the two germline ends. Germline lookup yields CDR1 LGHNT and CDR2 FRNRAP. The CDR3 consists of 19 residues. This CDR3 reads CASGLVSRGITLLNTEAFF. The CDR3 DNA is TGTGCTAGTGGTTTGGTATCAAGGGGTATAACCCTTCTGAACACTGAAGCTTTCTTT.

A single count supports this clone. The V and J genes are TRBV19 and TRBJ1-3; D not certain. The CDR3 has 15 amino acids. Per germline, CDR1 LNHDA and CDR2 SQIVND (reference sequence). V shed 0 bases and J shed 7 bases, with 13 bases lying between them. The CDR3 nucleotides read TGTGCCAGTAGTATAGATCCCGCCCTCCGGAACACCATATATTTT. As protein: CASSIDPALRNTIYF. The full variable domain, rest sourced from reference TRBV19 and TRBJ1-3, is DGGITQSPKYLFRKEGQNVTLSCEQNLNHDAMYWYRQDPGQGLRLIYYSQIVNDFQKGDIAEGYSVSREKKESFPLTVTSAQKNPTAFYLCASSIDPALRNTIYFGEGSWLTVV.

V and J are TRBV6-2 or TRBV6-3 and TRBJ2-3; D call uncertain. The V and J ends lost 6 bases and 8 bases respectively, with 24 bases between them. Germline values: CDR1 MNHEY, CDR2 SVGEGT. The CDR3 is made up of 16 amino acids. CDR3 protein: CASSPRLAKASGTQYF. For the CDR3, the DNA is TGTGCCAGCAGCCCAAGACTGGCCAAGGCGTCCGGTACGCAGTATTTT.

This clone was observed at least ten times. The CDR3: CASSYQGYQPQHF. DNA of the CDR3: TGTGCCAGCAGCTACCAGGGGTATCAGCCCCAGCATTTT. The genes are TRBV7-2 and TRBJ1-5, with a weak D call TRBD1 (6 bases). Germline V gene lookup returns CDR1 SGHTA and CDR2 FQGNSA. This CDR3 has 13 amino acids. V was shortened by 4 bases and J by 5 bases, with 9 bases between the two germline ends.

This clone has a single count. The chain uses TRBV7-9 and TRBJ1-1; D gene uncertain. The CDR3 extends over 11 amino acids. V was cut by 5 bases and J by 11 bases, with 12 bases left in between. Germline V gene sequence: CDR1 SEHNR, CDR2 FQNEAQ (reference sequence). The CDR3 nucleotides read TGTGCCAGCAGCCAACTAGTTGTGGCTTTCTTT. This sequence encodes CASSQLVVAFF.

This chain connects TRBV11-2 to TRBJ2-7, with D possibly TRBD1 on 8 matching bases. The CDR3 loop spans 14 amino acids. Germline lookup yields CDR1 SGHAT and CDR2 FQNNGV. V was shortened by 3 bases and J by 6 bases, with 15 bases between the two germline ends. The CDR3 nucleotides read TGTGCCAGCAGCTTCGACAGGGGAGGGGGCGAGCAGTACTTC. This encodes CASSFDRGGGEQYF.

The chain employs TRBV5-1 and TRBJ1-1, with 8 nucleotides matching TRBD1. The CDR3 has 18 amino acids. The germline V gene encodes CDR1 SGHRS and CDR2 YFSETQ. Trimming took 4 bases from V and 0 from J; bases not matched to a gene: 14. The CDR3: CASSPRGGTGVMNTEAFF. CDR3 DNA: TGCGCCAGCAGCCCTAGGGGGGGGACAGGAGTAATGAACACTGAAGCTTTCTTT.

The rearrangement joins TRBV5-8 to TRBJ2-7, with 8 bases that match TRBD1. J lost 6 bases, V lost 3 bases, and 8 bases had no gene match. The CDR3 totals 14 residues. Germline V lookup: CDR1 SGHTS, CDR2 YDEGEE. The CDR3 DNA sequence: TGTGCCAGCAGCTCGACAGGGGTCAGGACCGAGCAGTACTTC. Its translation is CASSSTGVRTEQYF.

CDR3 sequence: CASTQASGTYEQYF. CDR3 nucleotide sequence: TGTGCCAGCACCCAAGCTAGCGGTACCTACGAGCAGTACTTC. The V and J genes are TRBV7-9 and TRBJ2-7; 7 positions agree with TRBD2. CDR3 length equals 14 residues. With V trimmed by 7 bases and J by 2 bases, 8 bases remained unmatched. CDR1 is SEHNR, CDR2 FQNEAQ, per germline (reference sequence).

The count of this clone is one. DNA of the CDR3: TGTGCCAGCAGTTTAGGATTGCAGAATACGCAGTATTTT. This translates into CASSLGLQNTQYF. J is TRBJ2-3 and V is TRBV12-3 or TRBV12-4; D is unclear. The CDR3 consists of 13 residues. Trimming removed 1 base at V and 7 bases at J, with 9 bases between.

The chain carries TRBV3-1 (or the pseudogene TRBV3-2) and TRBJ2-5; TRBD1 matches 9 bases. CDR3 length: 17 amino acids. Germline-derived CDR1 and CDR2 are LGHDT and YNNKEL (reference sequence). With V trimmed by 4 bases and J by 5 bases, 14 bases remained unmatched. The CDR3 region is CASSPPTGTGFRETQYF. In DNA, the CDR3 is TGTGCCAGCAGCCCGCCCACTGGGACAGGGTTTAGGGAGACCCAGTACTTC.

The chain combines TRBV11-2 with TRBJ2-7; 10 nucleotides agree with TRBD2. V lost 3 bases and J lost 7; bases outside the gene matches: 3. CDR3 length: 13 amino acids. CDR1 is SGHAT, CDR2 FQNNGV, per germline. CDR3 residues: CASSFEAGGEQYF. In nucleotides, the CDR3 is TGTGCCAGCAGCTTCGAAGCGGGAGGGGAGCAGTACTTC. The variable domain in full, with the rest retrieved from reference TRBV11-2 and TRBJ2-7, is EAGVAQSPRYKIIEKRQSVAFWCNPISGHATLYWYQQILGQGPKLLIQFQNNGVVDDSQLPKDRFSAERLKGVDSTLKIQPAKLEDSAVYLCASSFEAGGEQYFGPGTRLTVT.

V and J are TRBV19 and TRBJ1-5; D is unclear. Per the germline V gene, CDR1 is LNHDA and CDR2 is SQIVND (reference sequence). Trimming shortened V by 3 bases and J by 6 bases, and 6 bases separated the two germline ends. The CDR3 sequence is 12 residues long. The CDR3 bases are TGTGCCAGTAGTATCCACGGTCAGCCCCAGCATTTT. Its translation is CASSIHGQPQHF.

The chain employs TRBV5-4 and TRBJ2-7, with 7 bases fitting TRBD1. The trim removed 2 bases at V and 3 bases at J, leaving 5 bases unmatched. Looked up from germline, CDR1 is SGHNT and CDR2 is YYREEE (reference sequence). The CDR3 extends over 14 amino acids. CDR3: CASSFRQGNYEQYF. The CDR3, as DNA: TGTGCCAGCAGCTTCCGACAGGGAAACTACGAGCAGTACTTC. The full variable domain, in which reference TRBV5-4 and TRBJ2-7 provide the parts outside the CDR3, is ETGVTQSPTHLIKTRGQQVTLRCSSQSGHNTVSWYQQALGQGPQFIFQYYREEENGRGNFPPRFSGLQFPNYSSELNVNALELDDSALYLCASSFRQGNYEQYFGPGTRLTVT.

The chain links TRBV18 to TRBJ1-1; 7 bases fit TRBD1. Trimming cost V 6 bases and J 4 bases; bases outside gene matches: 11. This CDR3 is 15 amino acids long. Germline values: CDR1 KGHSH, CDR2 LQKENI. The CDR3 sequence: CASSARQGVGTEAFF. In nucleotides, the CDR3 is TGTGCCAGCTCCGCACGGCAGGGGGTCGGCACTGAAGCTTTCTTT.

This chain connects TRBV5-1 to TRBJ2-7; possible D gene TRBD2, 6 bases. The V end was cut by 1 base, the J end by 6 bases, with 32 bases between. Germline V CDR1 and CDR2: SGHRS, YFSETQ. This CDR3 is built from 20 residues. CDR3: CASSLTMKWGEGFSKGEQYF. CDR3 bases: TGCGCCAGCAGCTTGACGATGAAGTGGGGGGAAGGGTTTAGTAAGGGCGAGCAGTACTTC. Supplemented by reference TRBV5-1 and TRBJ2-7, the full variable domain reads KAGVTQTPRYLIKTRGQQVTLSCSPISGHRSVSWYQQTPGQGLQFLFEYFSETQRNKGNFPGRFSGRQFSNSRSEMNVSTLELGDSALYLCASSLTMKWGEGFSKGEQYFGPGTRLTVT.